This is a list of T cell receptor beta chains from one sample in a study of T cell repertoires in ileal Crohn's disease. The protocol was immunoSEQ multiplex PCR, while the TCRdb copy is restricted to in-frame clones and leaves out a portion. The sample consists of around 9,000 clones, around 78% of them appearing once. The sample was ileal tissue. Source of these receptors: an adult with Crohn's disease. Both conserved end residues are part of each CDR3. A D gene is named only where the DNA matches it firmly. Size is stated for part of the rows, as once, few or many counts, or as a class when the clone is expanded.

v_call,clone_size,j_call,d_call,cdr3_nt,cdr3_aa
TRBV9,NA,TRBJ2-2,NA,TGTGCCAGCAGCGTCGGCAGGGGTCGGACCGGGGAGCTGTTTTTT,CASSVGRGRTGELFF
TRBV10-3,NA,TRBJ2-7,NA,TGTGCCATCAGTGGCCCGGGCGGGAACTACGAGCAGTACTTC,CAISGPGGNYEQYF
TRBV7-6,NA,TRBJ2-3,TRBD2,TGTGCCAGCAGCTTAGGTCGCCTAGCGGTGCGCCGCACAGATACGCAGTATTTT,CASSLGRLAVRRTDTQYF
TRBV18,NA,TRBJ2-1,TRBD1,TGTGCCAGCTCACCCCTCCGGGGACAGTCCTACAATGAGCAGTTCTTC,CASSPLRGQSYNEQFF
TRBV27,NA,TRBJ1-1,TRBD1,TGTGCCAGCAGTTTATCATCAGGGGGTGGGACTGAAGCTTTCTTT,CASSLSSGGGTEAFF
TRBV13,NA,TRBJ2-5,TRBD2,TGTGCCAGCAGCTTGGGACTAGCGGGAGGGGAGACCCAGTACTTC,CASSLGLAGGETQYF
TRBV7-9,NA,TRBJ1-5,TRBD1,TGTGCCAGCAGCTCTTCCGGGACAGGGGGTAATCAGCCCCAGCATTTT,CASSSSGTGGNQPQHF
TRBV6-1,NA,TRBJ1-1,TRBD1,TGTGCCAGCAGTGCGACAGGGGAGGGCACTGAAGCTTTCTTT,CASSATGEGTEAFF
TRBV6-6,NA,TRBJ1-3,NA,TGTGCCAGCAGTTACCTGACAGGAAACACCATATATTTT,CASSYLTGNTIYF
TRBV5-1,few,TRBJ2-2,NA,TGCGCCACCTCACTACAGGCTGCCGGGGAGCTGTTTTTT,CATSLQAAGELFF
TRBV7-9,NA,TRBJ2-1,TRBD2,TGTGCCAGCAGCGGCCGACTAGCGGGAGGGGAGTCCAATGAGCAGTTCTTC,CASSGRLAGGESNEQFF
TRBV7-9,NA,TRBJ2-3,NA,TGTGCCAGCAGCTTAGCGCAGGCAGATACGCAGTATTTT,CASSLAQADTQYF
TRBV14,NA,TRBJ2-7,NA,TGTGCCAGCAGCTGGGTGGGCCAGCGGGACAGGGAGCAGTACTTC,CASSWVGQRDREQYF
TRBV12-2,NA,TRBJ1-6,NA,TGTGCAAGTCGCTTAGGATTGTTGGCCTCCTATAATTCACCCCTCCACTTT,CASRLGLLASYNSPLHF
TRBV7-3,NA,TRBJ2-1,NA,TGTGCCAGCAGCTATCGGTCGACAACCCCCACTGAGCAGTTCTTC,CASSYRSTTPTEQFF
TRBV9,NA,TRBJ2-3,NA,TGTGCCAGCAGCGAGCCCCTAGGAGCAACTAGCACAGATACGCAGTATTTT,CASSEPLGATSTDTQYF
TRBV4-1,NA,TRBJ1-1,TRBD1,TGCGCCAGCAGCCAAGGGGGACCGGGACAGAATGAAGCTTTCTTT,CASSQGGPGQNEAFF
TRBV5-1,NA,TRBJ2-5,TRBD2,TGCGCCAGCAGCTTAAGCGGGGGGGGAGAGACCCAGTACTTC,CASSLSGGGETQYF
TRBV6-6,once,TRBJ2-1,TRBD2,TGTGCCAGCAGTTACCACGGGAGGATCGATGAGCAGTTCTTC,CASSYHGRIDEQFF
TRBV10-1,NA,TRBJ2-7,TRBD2,TGCGCCAGCAGTGAGGGGCTAGCGGTGGCCTACGAGCAGTACTTC,CASSEGLAVAYEQYF
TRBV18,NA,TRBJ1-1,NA,TGTGCCAGCTCCCAAACTGACAGCCCTAACACTGAAGCTTTCTTT,CASSQTDSPNTEAFF
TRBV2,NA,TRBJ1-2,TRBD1,TGTGCCAGCAGGTCAGGGGGTGGCGGCTACACCTTC,CASRSGGGGYTF
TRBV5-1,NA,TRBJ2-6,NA,TGCGCCAGCAGCTTGAGGGACACCCACGGCTCTGGGGCCAACGTCCTGACTTTC,CASSLRDTHGSGANVLTF
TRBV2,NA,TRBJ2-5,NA,TGTGCCAGCAGTGATGGAGGGGTGGAGACCCAGTACTTC,CASSDGGVETQYF
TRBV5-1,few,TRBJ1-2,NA,TGCGCCAGCAGATCGGGGGTTGTCTATGGCTACACCTTC,CASRSGVVYGYTF
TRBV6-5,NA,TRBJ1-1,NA,TGTGCCAGCAATAACGGGGAGGGGAACACTGAAGCTTTCTTT,CASNNGEGNTEAFF
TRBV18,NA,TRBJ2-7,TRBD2,TGTGCCAGCTCACCCGAACTAGCGAACTCCTACGAGCAGTACTTC,CASSPELANSYEQYF
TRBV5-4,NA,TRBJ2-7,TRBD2,TGTGCCAGCAGCGCAGGACTAGCGGGGAGCTCCTACGAGCAGTACTTC,CASSAGLAGSSYEQYF
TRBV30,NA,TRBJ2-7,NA,TGTGCCTGGATTGGCAGGGGCTACGAGCAGTACTTC,CAWIGRGYEQYF
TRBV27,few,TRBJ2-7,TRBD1,TGTGCCAGCAGTTGGGACCCGACAGGGCTCTACGAGCAGTACTTC,CASSWDPTGLYEQYF
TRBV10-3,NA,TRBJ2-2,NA,TGTGCCATCGGGAGGCCCGTGACCGGGGAGCTGTTTTTT,CAIGRPVTGELFF
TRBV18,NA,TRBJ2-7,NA,TGTGCCAGTAGGGGTTACTACGAGCAGTACTTC,CASRGYYEQYF
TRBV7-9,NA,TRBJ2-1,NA,TGTGCCAGCAGCCCCTCTAGCGATGAGCAGTTCTTC,CASSPSSDEQFF
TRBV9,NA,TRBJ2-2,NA,TGTGCCAGCAGCGTCTACACCGGGGAGCTGTTTTTT,CASSVYTGELFF
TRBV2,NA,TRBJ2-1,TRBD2,TGTGCCAGCAGGGGACTAGCGGGGCCCCTATACAATGAGCAGTTCTTC,CASRGLAGPLYNEQFF
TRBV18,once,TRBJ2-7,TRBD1,TGTGCCAGCTCACCGGGACAGAGCAACGAGCAGTACTTC,CASSPGQSNEQYF
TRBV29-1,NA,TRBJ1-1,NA,TGCAGCGTTGCAGCGGGGGGTTGGAACACTGAAGCTTTCTTT,CSVAAGGWNTEAFF
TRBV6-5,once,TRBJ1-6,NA,TGTGCCAGCAGTCGGAGTTATGTAGTTTCACCCCTCCACTTT,CASSRSYVVSPLHF
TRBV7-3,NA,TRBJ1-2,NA,TGTGCCAGCAGTCCCCCCGGGGGGACTTCTAACTATGGCTACACCTTC,CASSPPGGTSNYGYTF
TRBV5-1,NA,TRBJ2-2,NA,TGCGCCAGCAGCTTGGTCCCCGAGACGAACACCGGGGAGCTGTTTTTT,CASSLVPETNTGELFF
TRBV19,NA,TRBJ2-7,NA,TGTGCCAGTAGTATTGGGCAGCTCACCGAGCAGTACTTC,CASSIGQLTEQYF
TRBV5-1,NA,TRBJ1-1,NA,TGCGCCAGCAGCTTGGACGGGGGAACTGAAGCTTTCTTT,CASSLDGGTEAFF
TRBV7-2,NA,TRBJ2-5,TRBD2,TGTGCCAGCAGTCCGAAAGCGGGGGGCTTGGGGGGGACCCAGTACTTC,CASSPKAGGLGGTQYF
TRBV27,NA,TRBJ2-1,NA,TGTGCCAGCAGTTTTTCAGGGATTGAGCAGTTCTTC,CASSFSGIEQFF
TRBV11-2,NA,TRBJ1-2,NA,TGTGCCAGCAGCTTCATAGCTAACTATGGCTACACCTTC,CASSFIANYGYTF
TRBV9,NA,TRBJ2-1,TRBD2,TGTGCCAGCAGCGTAGCGGCTAGCGGGGCCAATGAGCAGTTCTTC,CASSVAASGANEQFF
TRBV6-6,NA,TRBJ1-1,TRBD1,TGTGCCAGCAGAAACGTACAGGGGTGGACTGAAGCTTTCTTT,CASRNVQGWTEAFF
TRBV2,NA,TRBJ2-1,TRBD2,TGTGCCAGCAGTGGACTAGCGGGGCGGGTCGGTGAGCAGTTCTTC,CASSGLAGRVGEQFF
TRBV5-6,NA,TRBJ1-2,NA,TGTGCCAGCAGCCCCTACAGGGCCGCCTATGGCTACACCTTC,CASSPYRAAYGYTF
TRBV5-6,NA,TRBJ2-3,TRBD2,TGTGCCAGCAGCCGGAGGGGACTAGCGGACTTCACAGATACGCAGTATTTT,CASSRRGLADFTDTQYF